This TCR beta chain was sequenced for a study of vaccination effects on CD4 cells after COVID-19. The CDR3 has 12 residues. Germline values: CDR1 MNHNS, CDR2 SASEGT. V lost 3 bases, J lost 4 bases, and 6 bases lay in between. The culture ran for approximately nine days before CD4+ T cells were isolated. Libraries were prepared by immunoSEQ multiplex PCR; TCRdb keeps only in-frame clonotypes and omits some of them. This sample has 45,000 to 50,000 clones; roughly three fifths occur once, and the top ten carry 5% to 6.5%. Comment on this clone: What it recognizes is unknown.

The TCR comes from a human donor who received a COVID-19 vaccine. The rearrangement joins TRBV6-1 to TRBJ1-2; D is uncertain. Source: CD4+ T cells from PBMCs cultured without peptide, taken before COVID-19 vaccination. CDR3: CASSDSGYGYTF. CDR3 in DNA: TGTGCCAGCAGTGATTCCGGCTATGGCTACACCTTC.